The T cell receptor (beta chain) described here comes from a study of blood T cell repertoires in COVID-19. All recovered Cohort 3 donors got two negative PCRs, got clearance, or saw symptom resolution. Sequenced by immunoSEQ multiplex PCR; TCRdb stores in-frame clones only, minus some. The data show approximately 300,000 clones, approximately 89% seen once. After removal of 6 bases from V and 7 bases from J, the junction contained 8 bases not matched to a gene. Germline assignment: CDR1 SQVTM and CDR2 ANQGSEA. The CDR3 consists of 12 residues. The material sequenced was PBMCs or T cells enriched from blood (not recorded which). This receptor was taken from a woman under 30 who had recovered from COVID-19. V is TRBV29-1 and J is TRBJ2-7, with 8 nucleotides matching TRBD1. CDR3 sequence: CSVRTGSDEQYF. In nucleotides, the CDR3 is TGCAGCGTGCGGACAGGGTCGGATGAGCAGTACTTC.